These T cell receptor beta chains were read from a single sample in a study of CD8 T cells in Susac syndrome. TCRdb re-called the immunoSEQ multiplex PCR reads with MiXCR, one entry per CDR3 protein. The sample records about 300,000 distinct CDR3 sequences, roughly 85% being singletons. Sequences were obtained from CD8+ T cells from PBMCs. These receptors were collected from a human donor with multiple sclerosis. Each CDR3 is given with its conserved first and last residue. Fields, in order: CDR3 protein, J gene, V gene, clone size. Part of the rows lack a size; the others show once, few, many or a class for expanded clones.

CDR3 protein: CASSHSPSGNNQPQHF
J gene: TRBJ1-5
V gene: TRBV6-5
clone size: NA

CDR3 protein: CASSGTGGDREKLFF
J gene: TRBJ1-4
V gene: TRBV12-3/TRBV12-4
clone size: NA

CDR3 protein: CASSFLLTGANTEAFF
J gene: TRBJ1-1
V gene: TRBV7-8
clone size: NA

CDR3 protein: CASSGLAASTDTQYF
J gene: TRBJ2-3
V gene: TRBV10-2
clone size: NA

CDR3 protein: CASSCHDLRDRGLEKLFF
J gene: TRBJ1-4
V gene: TRBV27
clone size: NA

CDR3 protein: CASSSVAGGNEQFF
J gene: TRBJ2-1
V gene: TRBV7-3
clone size: NA

CDR3 protein: CASSQDRASPTSQYF
J gene: TRBJ2-5
V gene: TRBV4-3
clone size: NA

CDR3 protein: CASSQEAAGGPYEQYF
J gene: TRBJ2-7
V gene: TRBV4-3
clone size: NA

CDR3 protein: CAIGGYEQYF
J gene: TRBJ2-7
V gene: TRBV10-3
clone size: once

CDR3 protein: CASHGLLVGEQYF
J gene: TRBJ2-7
V gene: TRBV5-5
clone size: NA

CDR3 protein: CASSLEGSAFF
J gene: TRBJ1-1
V gene: TRBV13
clone size: once

CDR3 protein: CASSYLGGTEAFF
J gene: TRBJ1-1
V gene: TRBV6-2/TRBV6-3
clone size: few

CDR3 protein: CASSPAGNSNQPQHF
J gene: TRBJ1-5
V gene: TRBV11-2
clone size: NA

CDR3 protein: CASSPPGRADQPQHF
J gene: TRBJ1-5
V gene: TRBV7-9
clone size: NA

CDR3 protein: CSARDQASGTYEQYF
J gene: TRBJ2-7
V gene: TRBV20-1
clone size: once

CDR3 protein: CASSAPGPTYEQYF
J gene: TRBJ2-7
V gene: TRBV28
clone size: NA

CDR3 protein: CASSYPGQSSYNEQFF
J gene: TRBJ2-1
V gene: TRBV28
clone size: NA

CDR3 protein: CASSYPSRGELFF
J gene: TRBJ2-2
V gene: TRBV6-2/TRBV6-3
clone size: NA

CDR3 protein: CASSTTGDRDYEQYF
J gene: TRBJ2-7
V gene: TRBV27
clone size: NA

CDR3 protein: CATSETGWYGYTF
J gene: TRBJ1-2
V gene: TRBV24-1
clone size: NA

CDR3 protein: CASRPGLAYNEQFF
J gene: TRBJ2-1
V gene: TRBV27
clone size: NA

CDR3 protein: CASSQDLYSNTGELFF
J gene: TRBJ2-2
V gene: TRBV3-1
clone size: once

CDR3 protein: CASSRLGLAGAGPDTQYF
J gene: TRBJ2-3
V gene: TRBV18
clone size: NA

CDR3 protein: CASSLLGGGGYEQYF
J gene: TRBJ2-7
V gene: TRBV28
clone size: NA

CDR3 protein: CASSLDGRDNQPQHF
J gene: TRBJ1-5
V gene: TRBV19
clone size: NA

CDR3 protein: CATSDLASVANGELFF
J gene: TRBJ2-2
V gene: TRBV24-1
clone size: NA

CDR3 protein: CASSYPTEPATNEKLFF
J gene: TRBJ1-4
V gene: TRBV6-2/TRBV6-3
clone size: NA

CDR3 protein: CASSLLGGRIYEQYF
J gene: TRBJ2-7
V gene: TRBV28
clone size: NA

CDR3 protein: CASSSGLAYYEQYF
J gene: TRBJ2-7
V gene: TRBV11-2
clone size: NA

CDR3 protein: CASSGDNSYEQYF
J gene: TRBJ2-7
V gene: TRBV9
clone size: few

CDR3 protein: CASSLGGRRAGELFF
J gene: TRBJ2-2
V gene: TRBV5-1
clone size: NA

CDR3 protein: CSAVKGVGSYEQYF
J gene: TRBJ2-7
V gene: TRBV20-1
clone size: once

CDR3 protein: CASTSKLAKNIQYF
J gene: TRBJ2-4
V gene: TRBV6-2/TRBV6-3
clone size: NA

CDR3 protein: CSAVGRLGLQEGDTQYF
J gene: TRBJ2-3
V gene: TRBV20-1
clone size: NA

CDR3 protein: CASSFAGYTEAFF
J gene: TRBJ1-1
V gene: TRBV7-9
clone size: NA

CDR3 protein: CASSLRQYSGANVLTF
J gene: TRBJ2-6
V gene: TRBV6-5
clone size: NA

CDR3 protein: CASSQDGTAASTDTQYF
J gene: TRBJ2-3
V gene: TRBV4-1
clone size: NA

CDR3 protein: CASSSTHGIPHEQYF
J gene: TRBJ2-7
V gene: TRBV7-9
clone size: NA

CDR3 protein: CASSPPFASGRIYSSYNEQFF
J gene: TRBJ2-1
V gene: TRBV5-1
clone size: NA

CDR3 protein: CASSASSGKQFF
J gene: TRBJ2-1
V gene: TRBV7-9
clone size: NA

CDR3 protein: CASSSGRTRSSYEQYF
J gene: TRBJ2-7
V gene: TRBV9
clone size: NA

CDR3 protein: CASSQDTETGLYYEQYF
J gene: TRBJ2-7
V gene: TRBV4-1
clone size: NA

CDR3 protein: CASSPGWGEETQYF
J gene: TRBJ2-5
V gene: TRBV12-3/TRBV12-4
clone size: NA

CDR3 protein: CAIGQGDAEAFF
J gene: TRBJ1-1
V gene: TRBV10-3
clone size: NA

CDR3 protein: CASSPLTSTNGELFF
J gene: TRBJ2-2
V gene: TRBV7-9
clone size: NA

CDR3 protein: CSVEGGAWDSSYNEQFF
J gene: TRBJ2-1
V gene: TRBV29-1
clone size: NA

CDR3 protein: CASSLLAGIFTDTQYF
J gene: TRBJ2-3
V gene: TRBV27
clone size: NA

CDR3 protein: CASSYHGGTRYEQYF
J gene: TRBJ2-7
V gene: TRBV6-2/TRBV6-3
clone size: NA

CDR3 protein: CASSLSAPATSYNEQFF
J gene: TRBJ2-1
V gene: TRBV11-2
clone size: NA

CDR3 protein: CASSVQGPQETQYF
J gene: TRBJ2-5
V gene: TRBV6-2/TRBV6-3
clone size: NA

CDR3 protein: CASSSSGARGETQYF
J gene: TRBJ2-5
V gene: TRBV5-4
clone size: NA

CDR3 protein: CATSDQENPAYNEQFF
J gene: TRBJ2-1
V gene: TRBV24-1
clone size: once

CDR3 protein: CASSPYRGALYEQYF
J gene: TRBJ2-7
V gene: TRBV14
clone size: NA

CDR3 protein: CASSWTGSSYNEQFF
J gene: TRBJ2-1
V gene: TRBV11-2
clone size: few